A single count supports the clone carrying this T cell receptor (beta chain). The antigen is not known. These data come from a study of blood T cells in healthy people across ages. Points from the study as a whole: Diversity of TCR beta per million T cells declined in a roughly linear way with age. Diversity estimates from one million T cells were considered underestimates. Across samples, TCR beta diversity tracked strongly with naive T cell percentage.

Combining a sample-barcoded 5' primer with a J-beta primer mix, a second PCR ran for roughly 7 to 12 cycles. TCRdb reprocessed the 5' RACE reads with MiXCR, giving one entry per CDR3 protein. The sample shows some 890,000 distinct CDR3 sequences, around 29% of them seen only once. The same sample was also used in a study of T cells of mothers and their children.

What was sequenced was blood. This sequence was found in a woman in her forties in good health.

The CDR3 region is CASSQEFYTGYQETQYF. In DNA, the CDR3 is TGCGCCAGCAGCCAAGAGTTCTATACAGGTTACCAAGAGACCCAGTACTTC. This chain joins TRBV4-1 and TRBJ2-5; TRBD1 might be the D (5 bases). Deletions cut 0 bases from V and 0 bases from J, with 14 bases between. The CDR3 is 17 residues long. CDR1 is MGHRA, CDR2 YSYEKL, per germline.